Below are 23 T cell receptor beta chains sequenced from a single sample in a study of cytomegalovirus exposure and HLA in healthy donors. Sequencing was performed with immunoSEQ multiplex PCR; in TCRdb, only in-frame clones are kept and a portion is missing. This sample yields 200,000 to 250,000 clones, of which just over 90% are seen a single time; 1.1% belongs to the top ten. Sequenced input: PBMCs. The receptors shown here come from a young woman in good health and CMV-seronegative.

The J gene is TRBJ2-1, the V gene TRBV12-1; TRBD1, the table's D call, was not compared with the DNA. TRBV12-1 is described as a pseudogene. The CDR3 is made up of 14 amino acids. The CDR3 coding sequence is TGTGCCAGCAGAGGGACAGGGGGGTGGGATGAGCAGTTCTTC. As protein: CASRGTGGWDEQFF.

In this sample, this clone turned up a few times. The chain carries TRBV5-6 and TRBJ2-7, with D maybe TRBD2 (6 bases). The CDR3 runs 15 residues. Germline loops: CDR1 SGHDT, CDR2 YYEEEE. V dropped 4 bases and J dropped 5 bases, with 19 bases sitting between them. In DNA, the CDR3 is TGTGCCAGCAGCGAGAAGGACTACCCGGGCCACGAGCAGTACTTC. This translates into CASSEKDYPGHEQYF. The whole variable domain, filled in from reference TRBV5-6 and TRBJ2-7, reads DAGVTQSPTHLIKTRGQQVTLRCSPKSGHDTVSWYQQALGQGPQFIFQYYEEEERQRGNFPDRFSGHQFPNYSSELNVNALLLGDSALYLCASSEKDYPGHEQYFGPGTRLTVT.

V gene TRBV2 combines with J gene TRBJ1-5; 11 bases fit TRBD1. The germline V gene encodes CDR1 SNHLY and CDR2 FYNNEI. CDR3 length: 16 amino acids. The junction had 6 bases not matched to a gene; V was cut back by 5 bases and J by 3 bases. The CDR3 reads CASSFGTGGFNQPQHF. The CDR3 DNA is TGTGCCAGCAGTTTTGGGACAGGGGGTTTCAATCAGCCCCAGCATTTT.

The genes are TRBV11-2 and TRBJ2-7; the match to TRBD2 covers 13 bases. The germline V gene has CDR1 SGHAT and CDR2 FQNNGV. CDR3 length: 15 amino acids. The ends lost 5 bases at V and 3 bases at J; junction bases unmatched: 4. CDR3 protein: CASSHGLAGDYEQYF. The CDR3 DNA follows: TGTGCCAGCAGCCACGGACTAGCGGGAGACTACGAGCAGTACTTC. The whole variable domain, remainder taken from reference TRBV11-2 and TRBJ2-7, is EAGVAQSPRYKIIEKRQSVAFWCNPISGHATLYWYQQILGQGPKLLIQFQNNGVVDDSQLPKDRFSAERLKGVDSTLKIQPAKLEDSAVYLCASSHGLAGDYEQYFGPGTRLTVT.

This chain links TRBV6-5 with TRBJ2-6, with D maybe TRBD2 (6 bases). The CDR3 spans 15 residues. The V end was cut by 2 bases, the J end by 1 base, with 6 bases between. The germline V gene encodes CDR1 MNHEY and CDR2 SVGAGI. The CDR3 nucleotides read TGTGCCAGCAGTTACGGACTATCTGGGGCCAACGTCCTGACTTTC. Translating it yields CASSYGLSGANVLTF.

V gene TRBV28 combines with J gene TRBJ1-5; no definite D call. CDR3 length: 11 amino acids. Germline CDR1 and CDR2: MDHEN and SYDVKM. Trimming left V 8 bases short and J 11 bases short, with 13 bases between. The chain's CDR3 is CASQNPGSQHF. DNA for the CDR3: TGTGCCAGCCAAAATCCGGGGTCCCAGCATTTT.

The CDR3 spells CASSWERSTDTQYF. The CDR3 bases are TGCGCCAGCAGCTGGGAGCGGTCCACAGATACGCAGTATTTT. The chain links TRBV5-1 to TRBJ2-3; tentative D call: TRBD2 (5 bases). The CDR3 length is 14 residues. Trimming stripped 3 bases from V and 2 bases from J, with 10 bases between. Per the germline V gene, CDR1 is SGHRS and CDR2 is YFSETQ.

The chain recombines TRBV7-9 with TRBJ2-7; TRBD1 aligns across 8 bases. CDR3 length: 15 residues. Germline-derived CDR1 and CDR2 are SEHNR and FQNEAQ (reference sequence). Trimming cost V 6 bases and J 3 bases; bases outside gene matches: 10. The CDR3 protein is CASSFAGRGHYEQYF. The DNA for the CDR3 is TGTGCCAGCAGTTTCGCGGGCAGGGGGCACTACGAGCAGTACTTC.

The chain couples TRBV11-2 to TRBJ1-1; tentatively, D is TRBD1 (6 bases). This CDR3 has 14 residues. CDR1 is SGHAT and CDR2 is FQNNGV in the germline V gene. Trimming pared 5 bases from V and 6 bases from J, leaving 16 bases between. The CDR3 sequence is CASSMYRETAEAFF. DNA of the CDR3: TGTGCCAGCAGCATGTACAGGGAAACCGCTGAAGCTTTCTTT.

V gene TRBV7-6 combines with J gene TRBJ2-1, with 10 bases that match TRBD2. J lost 5 bases, V lost 3 bases, and 4 bases had no gene match. From germline, CDR1 is SGHVS and CDR2 FNYEAQ. This CDR3 is 15 amino acids long. CDR3 in amino acids: CASSFSGRLDNEQFF. CDR3 bases: TGTGCCAGCAGCTTTAGCGGGAGGCTAGACAATGAGCAGTTCTTC.

V gene TRBV28 combines with J gene TRBJ2-7; 7 bases map to TRBD1. The ends lost 7 bases at V and 7 bases at J; junction bases unmatched: 10. CDR3 length equals 13 residues. The germline CDR1 and CDR2 sequences are MDHEN and SYDVKM. Written as DNA, the CDR3 is TGTGCCAGCACCGCGACAGGGTCGGGGGAGCAGTACTTC. Translating gives CASTATGSGEQYF.

J is TRBJ2-7 and V is TRBV6-1, with D perhaps TRBD1 (5 bases). This CDR3 has 14 amino acids. Per germline, CDR1 MNHNS and CDR2 SASEGT. V lost 4 bases to trimming and J lost 3 bases, with 13 bases between them. The CDR3 coding sequence is TGTGCCAGCAGTGTCTCAGGGAATGGCTACGAGCAGTACTTC. This codes for CASSVSGNGYEQYF.

The rearrangement uses TRBV9 and TRBJ2-1; D is undetermined. CDR1 and CDR2 from the germline V gene are SGDLS and YYNGEE. Between the trimmed V and J ends, which lost 3 bases and 0 bases, there was a span of 4 bases. The CDR3 length is 13 residues. The CDR3 sequence: CASSGSSYNEQFF. CDR3 nucleotides: TGTGCCAGCAGCGGGAGCTCCTACAATGAGCAGTTCTTC.

This clone was seen just once. The chain uses TRBV28 and TRBJ2-6; 7 bases align to TRBD2. This CDR3 is 13 amino acids long. Germline V gene sequence: CDR1 MDHEN, CDR2 SYDVKM. The V segment lost 6 bases and the J segment 11 bases; nucleotides outside the gene matches: 7. CDR3 sequence: CASSPPGGYVLTF. The DNA for the CDR3 is TGTGCCAGCAGCCCCCCGGGAGGTTACGTCCTGACTTTC.

The chain couples TRBV27 to TRBJ2-5; 7 nucleotides match TRBD1. The germline CDR1 and CDR2 sequences are MNHEY and SMNVEV (reference sequence). CDR3 length: 17 amino acids. The junction had 12 bases not matched to a gene; V was cut back by 0 bases and J by 5 bases. The CDR3 DNA sequence: TGTGCCAGCAGTTTATCATGGACAGGAATCCGCGGGGAGACCCAGTACTTC. Protein sequence: CASSLSWTGIRGETQYF.

This clone showed up just once. The rearrangement uses TRBV28 and TRBJ1-2; D remains ambiguous. This CDR3 has 16 amino acids. Trimming pared 1 base from V and 1 base from J, leaving 13 bases between. Germline assignment: CDR1 MDHEN and CDR2 SYDVKM. In DNA, the CDR3 is TGTGCCAGCAGTTTATCGCTAGAGGAGCTTAACTATGGCTACACCTTC. Encoded protein: CASSLSLEELNYGYTF.

This chain uses TRBV30 with TRBJ1-2, with 9 nucleotides matching TRBD1. The J segment lost 6 bases and the V segment lost 7 bases, leaving 3 bases of the junction unmatched. CDR1 is GTSNPN, CDR2 SVGIG, per germline (reference sequence). The CDR3 extends over 11 amino acids. The CDR3 region has the DNA TGTGCCTCGTGGACAGGGGATGGCTACACCTTC. It encodes CASWTGDGYTF. Variable domain in full (rest from reference TRBV30 and TRBJ1-2): SQTIHQWPATLVQPVGSPLSLECTVEGTSNPNLYWYRQAAGRGLQLLFYSVGIGQISSEVPQNLSASRPQDRQFILSSKKLLLSDSGFYLCASWTGDGYTFGSGTRLTVV.

This chain connects TRBV5-1 to TRBJ2-7; TRBD2 matches at 7 bases. The ends lost 3 bases at V and 5 bases at J; junction bases unmatched: 11. CDR3 length: 15 amino acids. Germline assignment: CDR1 SGHRS and CDR2 YFSETQ. The CDR3 sequence: CASSSELARSNEQYF. The CDR3 DNA sequence: TGCGCCAGCAGCTCGGAACTAGCGCGATCGAACGAGCAGTACTTC.

This chain connects TRBV5-1 to TRBJ1-1, with D unclear. Trimming removed 0 bases at V and 10 bases at J, with 13 bases between. This CDR3 is 13 amino acids long. CDR1 is SGHRS and CDR2 is YFSETQ in the germline V gene. DNA of the CDR3: TGCGCCAGCAGCTTGGCCCAACAAAAAACAGCTTTCTTT. Encoded protein: CASSLAQQKTAFF.

As for this clone: This specimen includes other DNA sequences encoding the same CDR3. For the CDR3, the DNA is TGTGCCAGCAGCTTAAGGGACAGGGGTCAGCCCCAGCATTTT. This sequence encodes CASSLRDRGQPQHF. The genes are TRBV5-6 and TRBJ1-5, with 10 bases matching TRBD1. This CDR3 is 14 amino acids long. Trimming removed 2 bases from V and 6 bases from J; junction bases left unmatched: 2. In germline, CDR1 is SGHDT, CDR2 YYEEEE.

This clone was observed once. The chain has TRBV28 and TRBJ2-1; the match to TRBD2 covers 8 bases. The V and J ends lost 4 bases and 9 bases, in that order; junction bases with no gene match: 14. This CDR3 spans 16 amino acids. Germline loops: CDR1 MDHEN, CDR2 SYDVKM. CDR3 in DNA: TGTGCCAGCAGTTCGGGGAGCGGGAGCCTTAGGGGTGAGCAGTTCTTC. It specifies CASSSGSGSLRGEQFF.

CDR3 nucleotides: TGTGCCTGGAGAGCCACAGTCGATGAGCAGTTCTTC. Protein sequence: CAWRATVDEQFF. The chain carries TRBV30 and TRBJ2-1, with no clear D. Germline assignment: CDR1 GTSNPN and CDR2 SVGIG (reference sequence). The V end lost 3 bases, the J end lost 8 bases, and 11 bases lay between the germline ends. This CDR3 comprises 12 residues.

The chain is built from TRBV30 and TRBJ1-4; tentative D call: TRBD1 (6 bases). In germline, CDR1 is GTSNPN, CDR2 SVGIG (reference sequence). This CDR3 has 16 residues. V lost 3 bases to trimming and J lost 3 bases, with 17 bases between them. This CDR3 reads CAWSTDSHSSNEKLFF. The CDR3 DNA sequence: TGTGCCTGGAGCACGGACAGTCACAGTTCTAATGAAAAACTGTTTTTT.